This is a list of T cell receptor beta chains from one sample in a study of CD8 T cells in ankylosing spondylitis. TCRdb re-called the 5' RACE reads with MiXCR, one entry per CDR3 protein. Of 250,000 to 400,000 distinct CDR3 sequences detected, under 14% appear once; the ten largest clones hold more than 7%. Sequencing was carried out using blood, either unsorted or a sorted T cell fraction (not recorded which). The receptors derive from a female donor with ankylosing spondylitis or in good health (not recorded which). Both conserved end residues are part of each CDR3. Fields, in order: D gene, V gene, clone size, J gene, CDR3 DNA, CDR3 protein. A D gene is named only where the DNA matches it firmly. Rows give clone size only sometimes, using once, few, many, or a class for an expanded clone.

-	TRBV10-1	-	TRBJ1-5	TGCGCCAGCAGTGAGTCGCCCGGTCAGCCCCAGCATTTT	CASSESPGQPQHF
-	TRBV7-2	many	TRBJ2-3	TGTGCCAGCAGCTCCTTTTTAGATACGCAGTATTTT	CASSSFLDTQYF
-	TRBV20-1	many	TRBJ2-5	TGCAGTGCCCCCCTGGGGCAAGAGACCCAGTACTTC	CSAPLGQETQYF
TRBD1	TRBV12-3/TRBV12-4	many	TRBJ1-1	TGTGCCAGCAGTCCTCGACAGGGAACCGAAGCTTTCTTT	CASSPRQGTEAFF
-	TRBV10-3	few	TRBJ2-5	TGTGCCATCAGTGAGTCGCGTCGCGATAAGTGGTTGGAGACCCAGTACTTC	CAISESRRDKWLETQYF
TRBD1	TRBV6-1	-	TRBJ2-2	TGTGCCAGCAGACCGAACAGGGGGGACACCGGGGAGCTGTTTTTT	CASRPNRGDTGELFF
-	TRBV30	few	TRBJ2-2	TGTGCCTGGAGTAGAGTCGAAGGCGGGGAGCTGTTTTTT	CAWSRVEGGELFF
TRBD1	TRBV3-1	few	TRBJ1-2	TGTGCCAGCAGCCGTCCCCAGGGGGTCACTGGCTACACCTTC	CASSRPQGVTGYTF
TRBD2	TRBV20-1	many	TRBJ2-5	TGCAGTGCTAGAGTGCTGTCTAGCGGGAGGGCCGGGACCCAGTACTTC	CSARVLSSGRAGTQYF
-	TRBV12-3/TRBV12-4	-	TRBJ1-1	TGTGCCAGCAGTTTTTGGATCTGGGACCGGGGGGTTGAGCGTCTTGACACTGAAGCTTTCTTT	CASSFWIWDRGVERLDTEAFF
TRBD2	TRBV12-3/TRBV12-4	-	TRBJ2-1	TGTGCCAGCAAGGGGTGGTTACTAGCGGGACGCGATGAGCAGTTCTTC	CASKGWLLAGRDEQFF
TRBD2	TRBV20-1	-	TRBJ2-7	TGCAGTGCTAGCGGAGTAGCGGGAGGTGTCTACGAGCAGTACTTC	CSASGVAGGVYEQYF
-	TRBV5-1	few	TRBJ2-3	TGCGCCAGCAGCCGACTTTCCTTGGGGGGGGCTACAGATACGCAGTATTTT	CASSRLSLGGATDTQYF
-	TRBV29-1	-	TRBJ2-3	TGCAGCGTTGACGGAGGTTGGGCAGGCTCCAGTGCCCAATACACAGATACGCAGTATTTT	CSVDGGWAGSSAQYTDTQYF
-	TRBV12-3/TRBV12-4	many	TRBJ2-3	TGTGCCAGCGGTCCGGAGTACACAGATACGCAGTATTTT	CASGPEYTDTQYF
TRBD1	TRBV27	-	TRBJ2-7	TGTGCCAGCTCCCCCGAGGGGACAGGGGTTGGCGAGCAGTACTTC	CASSPEGTGVGEQYF
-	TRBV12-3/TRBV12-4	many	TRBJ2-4	TGTGCCAGCAGTTTAGCAGCCAAAAACATTCAGTACTTC	CASSLAAKNIQYF
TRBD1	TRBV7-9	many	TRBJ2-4	TGTGCCAGCGTGGACGGACAGGAGAAAAACATTCAGTACTTC	CASVDGQEKNIQYF